The 26 T cell receptor beta chains below all came from one sample that was sequenced in a study of CD8+ T cells in alopecia areata (dated 2018 in TCRdb). The time point label for this specimen denotes: around 26 weeks on oral tofacitinib. The meaning of the sample's treatment or condition label: oral pan-JAK inhibitor, 5-10 mg twice daily. Library preparation was by the immunoSEQ multiplex PCR assay. RNA was extracted from all samples and reverse transcribed into cDNA as template for TCR sequencing. The table comes from immuneACCESS by way of TCRdb, which keeps in-frame sequences with V and J called. Part of the clones is missing from these tables; in studies checked, under half for an unresolved V gene and the rest for unknown reasons. This sample gives 110,000 or so clones in total; roughly three fifths of them show up just once. Jointly, the top ten make up around 3.4% of the sample. The starting material was CD4+ T cells sorted from blood, obtained at week 24, from a patient treated with tofacitinib. These receptors were collected from a human donor with alopecia areata.

The J gene is TRBJ2-5, the V gene TRBV7-8; D is possibly TRBD2 (5 bases). The CDR3 sequence is 14 residues long. Germline V gene sequence: CDR1 SGHVS, CDR2 FQNEAQ. The V gene lost 5 bases and the J gene lost 0 bases, with 10 bases spanning the gap. The CDR3 DNA sequence: TGTGCCAGCAGCCCGGGATGGAACCAAGAGACCCAGTACTTC. Translation gives CASSPGWNQETQYF.

V gene TRBV11-2 combines with J gene TRBJ1-1; no reliable D call. CDR3 length equals 17 residues. V was trimmed by 0 bases and J by 6 bases, leaving 20 bases between them. The V gene's germline CDR1 is SGHAT and CDR2 FQNNGV. Here the CDR3 DNA reads TGTGCCAGCAGCTTAGATAAGTTGGGCGGAGGAAGGCCTGAAGCTTTCTTT. It yields the protein CASSLDKLGGGRPEAFF.

The rearrangement links TRBV2 to TRBJ2-7; 7 nucleotides line up with TRBD1. The CDR3 sequence is 13 residues long. The V gene's germline CDR1 is SNHLY and CDR2 FYNNEI. With V trimmed by 2 bases and J by 6 bases, 4 bases remained unmatched. The CDR3 DNA is TGTGCCAGCAGTGAACTGAACAGGGGCGAGCAGTACTTC. It is translated as CASSELNRGEQYF.

This sequence joins TRBV4-3 and TRBJ1-1, with a tentative D call TRBD1 (5 bases). CDR3 length equals 14 residues. The ends were cut back, 5 bases at V and 1 base at J, with 11 bases in the middle. CDR1 is LGHNA, CDR2 YSLEER, per germline. CDR3 in amino acids: CASSSGQQNTEAFF. As DNA, the CDR3 is TGCGCCAGCAGCTCAGGGCAGCAGAACACTGAAGCTTTCTTT.

V and J are TRBV7-8 and TRBJ2-5; a possible D gene is TRBD2 (6 bases). Trimming took 2 bases from V and 3 from J, leaving 13 bases between them. The CDR3 is 15 residues long. CDR1 and CDR2 (germline): SGHVS, FQNEAQ. Here the CDR3 DNA reads TGTGCCAGCAGCTTAAAGAGGGTAGCGGAAGAGACCCAGTACTTC. Amino acids: CASSLKRVAEETQYF.

This clone was counted a few times. The chain recombines TRBV7-3 with TRBJ2-7; D gene unclear. Trimming took off 0 bases at V and 5 bases at J, with 8 bases between the two ends. Germline V gives CDR1 SGHTA, CDR2 FQGTGA. This CDR3 comprises 13 residues. CDR3 in DNA: TGTGCCAGCAGCTTAACGAAGACCCACGAGCAGTACTTC. It encodes CASSLTKTHEQYF.

J is TRBJ1-1 and V is TRBV5-1; D perhaps matches TRBD1 (5 bases). The V gene's germline CDR1 is SGHRS and CDR2 YFSETQ. The CDR3 has 13 residues. V was trimmed by 2 bases and J by 1 base, leaving 6 bases between them. The CDR3 sequence is CASSFTGNTEAFF. CDR3 in DNA: TGCGCCAGCAGCTTCACAGGGAACACTGAAGCTTTCTTT.

The CDR3 reads CASSQDWGVNNEQFF. In nucleotides, the CDR3 is TGTGCCAGCAGCCAAGATTGGGGGGTAAACAATGAGCAGTTCTTC. This rearrangement joins TRBV4-2 to TRBJ2-1; possible D gene TRBD2, 6 bases. The CDR3 covers 15 residues. The V gene lost 0 bases and the J gene lost 5 bases, with 11 bases spanning the gap. Germline V lookup: CDR1 LGHNA, CDR2 YNFKEQ.

The chain links TRBV27 to TRBJ2-6; D remains unclear. The germline V gene has CDR1 MNHEY and CDR2 SMNVEV (reference sequence). The CDR3 loop spans 15 amino acids. Trimming shortened V by 2 bases and J by 0 bases, and 5 bases separated the two germline ends. The CDR3 region has the DNA TGTGCCAGCAGTTTAGGGGTCTCTGGGGCCAACGTCCTGACTTTC. Translation: CASSLGVSGANVLTF.

The CDR3 spells CASSDTGTDTQYF. The CDR3 coding sequence is TGTGCCAGCAGCGATACAGGGACAGATACGCAGTATTTT. V gene TRBV2 combines with J gene TRBJ2-3, with D perhaps matching TRBD1 (6 bases). Trimming left V 6 bases short and J 3 bases short, with 10 bases between. Germline loops: CDR1 SNHLY, CDR2 FYNNEI. This CDR3 region has 13 residues.

The chain carries TRBV30 and TRBJ2-2, with D uncertain. V was trimmed by 0 bases and J by 4 bases, leaving 9 bases between them. CDR3 length: 14 amino acids. The germline V gene encodes CDR1 GTSNPN and CDR2 SVGIG (reference sequence). The chain's CDR3 is CAWSVQLSTGELFF. The CDR3 region has the DNA TGTGCCTGGAGTGTACAGCTGAGCACCGGGGAGCTGTTTTTT.

This clone was counted a few times. The V gene is TRBV21-1, the J gene TRBJ2-3; the table's D call, TRBD2, was not checked against the DNA. TRBV21-1 has pseudogene status. This CDR3 has 17 amino acids. The CDR3 spells CASSSRLAGASTDTQYF. Here the CDR3 DNA reads TGTGCCAGCAGCTCCCGACTAGCGGGGGCTAGCACAGATACGCAGTATTTT.

The genes are TRBV28 and TRBJ1-2; unclear D gene. V dropped 2 bases and J dropped 4 bases, with 5 bases sitting between them. Germline CDR1 reads MDHEN; CDR2 reads SYDVKM. The CDR3 contains 12 residues. CDR3 DNA: TGTGCCAGCAGTTTACAGGCCTATGGCTACACCTTC. It is translated as CASSLQAYGYTF.

This chain uses TRBV25-1 with TRBJ1-6; 8 bases fit TRBD1. CDR1 and CDR2 from the germline V gene are MGHDK and SYGVNS. The V gene end was trimmed by 2 bases and the J gene end by 13 bases; junction bases not matched to a gene: 4. The CDR3 covers 13 residues. CDR3 nucleotides: TGTGCCAGCAGTGAAGGGACAGGAGGCCCCCTCCACTTT. Translated: CASSEGTGGPLHF.

The genes are TRBV30 and TRBJ1-2, with a tentative D call TRBD1 (5 bases). The CDR3 extends over 12 amino acids. CDR1 GTSNPN and CDR2 SVGIG come from the germline V gene (reference sequence). Trimming removed 5 bases at V and 5 bases at J, with 12 bases between. The CDR3 DNA sequence: TGTGCCTGGGCAGACAGAGGGTATGGCTACACCTTC. It codes for CAWADRGYGYTF.

This clone was counted only a few times. J is TRBJ1-1 and V is TRBV29-1, with a possible D match to TRBD1 (6 bases). The CDR3 has 13 residues. The V end lost 6 bases, the J end lost 3 bases, and 14 bases lay between the germline ends. Per the germline V gene, CDR1 is SQVTM and CDR2 is ANQGSEA. In DNA, the CDR3 is TGCAGCGTAAAGAACAGGGTTGACACTGAAGCTTTCTTT. Translated: CSVKNRVDTEAFF.

The gene calls are TRBV29-1 and TRBJ2-7, with D perhaps matching TRBD1 (5 bases). Trimming took 4 bases from V and 0 from J, leaving 10 bases between them. The germline CDR1 and CDR2 sequences are SQVTM and ANQGSEA. The CDR3 is 13 amino acids. DNA for the CDR3: TGCAGCGTTGCGTACAGGACCTCCTACGAGCAGTACTTC. This codes for CSVAYRTSYEQYF.

This clone was counted only a few times. The V and J genes are TRBV30 and TRBJ1-1, with TRBD1 as a possible D gene (5 bases). Trimming shortened V by 5 bases and J by 0 bases, and 10 bases separated the two germline ends. Germline V CDR1 and CDR2: GTSNPN, SVGIG (reference sequence). CDR3 length: 13 amino acids. CDR3 sequence (DNA): TGTGCCTGGGCGGACACGATGAACACTGAAGCTTTCTTT. It yields the protein CAWADTMNTEAFF. Drawing the rest from reference TRBV30 and TRBJ1-1, the complete variable domain is SQTIHQWPATLVQPVGSPLSLECTVEGTSNPNLYWYRQAAGRGLQLLFYSVGIGQISSEVPQNLSASRPQDRQFILSSKKLLLSDSGFYLCAWADTMNTEAFFGQGTRLTVV.

In its sample, this clone was seen a few times. CDR3 sequence (DNA): TGTGCCACCAGCAGAGACATCGGGACAGGGGAGACCCAGTACTTC. Translating it yields CATSRDIGTGETQYF. The chain combines TRBV15 with TRBJ2-5; TRBD1 aligns across 9 bases. Trimming cost V 0 bases and J 5 bases; bases outside gene matches: 4. There are 15 residues in the CDR3. The V gene's germline CDR1 is LNHNV and CDR2 YYDKDF (reference sequence).

The chain joins TRBV5-1 to TRBJ2-7, with TRBD1 matching over 7 bases. This CDR3 contains 14 residues. Germline loops: CDR1 SGHRS, CDR2 YFSETQ. Trimming at V came to 3 bases and at J to 3 bases, leaving 6 bases not matched to a gene. The CDR3 DNA is TGCGCCAGCAGCTCGACAGGGCTAGTCTACGAGCAGTACTTC. Amino acid sequence: CASSSTGLVYEQYF.

The chain is built from TRBV7-2 and TRBJ2-7; D is possibly TRBD2 (6 bases). This CDR3 comprises 15 residues. Germline values: CDR1 SGHTA, CDR2 FQGNSA. Trimming shortened V by 4 bases and J by 1 base, and 14 bases separated the two germline ends. CDR3 nucleotides: TGTGCCAGCAGCTCCCGCGGGACGGGATCCTACGAGCAGTACTTC. As protein: CASSSRGTGSYEQYF.

V usage is TRBV19 and J usage is TRBJ2-5; no clear D. The V end lost 8 bases, the J end lost 4 bases, and 14 bases lay between the germline ends. This CDR3 spans 13 amino acids. Germline CDR1 LNHDA, CDR2 SQIVND (reference sequence). In DNA, the CDR3 is TGTGCCAGTTCCGGACGGTTTAGAGAGACCCAGTACTTC. The encoded protein is CASSGRFRETQYF. The variable domain in full, completed from reference TRBV19 and TRBJ2-5, reads DGGITQSPKYLFRKEGQNVTLSCEQNLNHDAMYWYRQDPGQGLRLIYYSQIVNDFQKGDIAEGYSVSREKKESFPLTVTSAQKNPTAFYLCASSGRFRETQYFGPGTRLLVL.

The chain uses TRBV7-9 and TRBJ2-3, with unresolved D. CDR1 and CDR2 (germline): SEHNR, FQNEAQ (reference sequence). The CDR3 has 14 amino acids. V was trimmed by 5 bases and J by 2 bases, leaving 11 bases between them. The CDR3 sequence is CASSLSANTDTQYF. CDR3 in DNA: TGTGCCAGCAGCCTGTCGGCTAACACAGATACGCAGTATTTT.

This clone was recorded a few times. The chain uses TRBV4-3 and TRBJ2-5; no reliable D call. V was trimmed by 0 bases and J by 9 bases, leaving 14 bases between them. Germline loops: CDR1 LGHNA, CDR2 YSLEER. CDR3 length: 14 residues. CDR3 amino acids: CASSQDQATPAQYF. The CDR3 DNA reads as TGCGCCAGCAGCCAAGATCAGGCGACCCCAGCCCAGTACTTC.

This clone appeared a few times. J is TRBJ2-1 and V is TRBV2; TRBD2 is a possible D gene (6 bases). Germline V gene data show CDR1 as SNHLY and CDR2 as FYNNEI. The CDR3 is made up of 16 amino acids. V gave up 6 bases and J gave up 6 bases, with 21 bases separating them. The chain's CDR3 is CASSVRLVRGANEQFF. The CDR3 DNA reads as TGTGCCAGCAGCGTAAGACTAGTCCGAGGTGCCAATGAGCAGTTCTTC.

This clone has only a few counts. As DNA, the CDR3 is TGCGCCAGCAGCTTGGACAGGGCCCATGAGCAGTTCTTC. Protein product: CASSLDRAHEQFF. The chain couples TRBV5-1 to TRBJ2-1; maybe TRBD1 (6 bases). The CDR3 totals 13 residues. V gave up 0 bases and J gave up 8 bases, with 9 bases separating them. Germline CDR1 SGHRS, CDR2 YFSETQ.